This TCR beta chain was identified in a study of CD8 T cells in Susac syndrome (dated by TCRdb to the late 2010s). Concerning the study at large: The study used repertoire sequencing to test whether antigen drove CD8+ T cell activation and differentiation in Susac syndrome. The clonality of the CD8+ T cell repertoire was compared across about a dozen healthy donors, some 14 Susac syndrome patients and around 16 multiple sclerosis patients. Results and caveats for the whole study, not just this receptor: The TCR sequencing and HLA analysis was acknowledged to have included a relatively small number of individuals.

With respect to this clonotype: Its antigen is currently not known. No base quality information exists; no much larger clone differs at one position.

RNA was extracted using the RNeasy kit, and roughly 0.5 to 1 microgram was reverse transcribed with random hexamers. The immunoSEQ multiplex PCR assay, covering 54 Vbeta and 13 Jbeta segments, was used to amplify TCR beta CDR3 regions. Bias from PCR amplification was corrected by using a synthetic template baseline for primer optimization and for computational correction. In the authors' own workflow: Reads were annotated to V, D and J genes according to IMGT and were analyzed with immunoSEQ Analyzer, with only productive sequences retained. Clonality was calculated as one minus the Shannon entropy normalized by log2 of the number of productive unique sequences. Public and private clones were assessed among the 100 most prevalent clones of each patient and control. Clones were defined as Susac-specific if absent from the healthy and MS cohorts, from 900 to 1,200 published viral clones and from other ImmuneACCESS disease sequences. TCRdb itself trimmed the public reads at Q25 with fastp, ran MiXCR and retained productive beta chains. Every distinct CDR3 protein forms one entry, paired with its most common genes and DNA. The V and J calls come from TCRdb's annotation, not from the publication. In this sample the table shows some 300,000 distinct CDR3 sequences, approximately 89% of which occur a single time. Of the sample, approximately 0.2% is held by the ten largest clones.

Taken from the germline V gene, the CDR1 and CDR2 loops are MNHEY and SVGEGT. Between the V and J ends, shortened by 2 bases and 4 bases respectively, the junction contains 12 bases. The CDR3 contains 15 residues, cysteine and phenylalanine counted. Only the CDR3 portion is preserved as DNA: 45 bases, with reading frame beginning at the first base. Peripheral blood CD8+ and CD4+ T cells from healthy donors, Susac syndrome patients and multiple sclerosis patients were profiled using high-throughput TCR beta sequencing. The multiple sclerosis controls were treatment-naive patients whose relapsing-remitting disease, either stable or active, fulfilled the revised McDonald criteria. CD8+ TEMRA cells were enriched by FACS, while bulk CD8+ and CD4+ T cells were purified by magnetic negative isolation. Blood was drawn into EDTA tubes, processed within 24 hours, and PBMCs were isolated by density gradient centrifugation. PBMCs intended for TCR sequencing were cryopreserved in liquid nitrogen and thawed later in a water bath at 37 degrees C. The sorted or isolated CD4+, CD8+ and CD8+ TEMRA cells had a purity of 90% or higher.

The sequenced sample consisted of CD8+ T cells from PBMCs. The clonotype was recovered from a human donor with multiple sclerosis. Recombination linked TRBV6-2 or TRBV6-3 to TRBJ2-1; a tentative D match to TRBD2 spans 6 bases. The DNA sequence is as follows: TGTGCCAGCAGTTACGCCCTGGGACTTTACAATGAGCAGTTCTTC. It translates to CASSYALGLYNEQFF.